This section outlines one T cell receptor beta chain sequence together with its context. The data originate from a study of control samples from healthy donors and cancer patients. Sequenced by immunoSEQ multiplex PCR; TCRdb stores in-frame clones only, minus some. The sample lists about 49,000 clones, approximately 86% occurring once. V was cut by 5 bases and J by 4 bases, with 11 bases left in between. CDR1 MNHEY and CDR2 SMNVEV come from the germline V gene (reference sequence). The CDR3 consists of 13 residues. Sequencing input: PBMCs. The clonotype originates from a woman aged 45-65 years with lung cancer. The V call is TRBV27, the J call TRBJ1-1; D not certain. The CDR3 DNA reads TGTGCCAGCAGTAGAGTTGGTGGCACTGAAGCTTTCTTT. This sequence encodes CASSRVGGTEAFF.